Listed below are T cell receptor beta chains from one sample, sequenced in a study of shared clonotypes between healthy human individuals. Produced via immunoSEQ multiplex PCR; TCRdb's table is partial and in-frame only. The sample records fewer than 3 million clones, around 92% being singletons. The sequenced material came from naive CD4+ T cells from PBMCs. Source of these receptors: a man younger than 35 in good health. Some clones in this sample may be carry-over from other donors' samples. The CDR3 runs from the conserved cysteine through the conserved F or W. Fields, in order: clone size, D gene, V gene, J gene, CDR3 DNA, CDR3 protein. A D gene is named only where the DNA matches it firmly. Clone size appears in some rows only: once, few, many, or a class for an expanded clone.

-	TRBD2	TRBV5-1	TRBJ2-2	TGCGCCAGCAGGCCTCCCGGTAGCGGGAGCACCGGGGAGCTGTTTTTT	CASRPPGSGSTGELFF
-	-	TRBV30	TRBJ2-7	TGTGCCTGGGGCAGACTAAATTACGAGCAGTACTTC	CAWGRLNYEQYF
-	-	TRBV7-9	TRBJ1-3	TGTGCCAGCAGCCAAGACAGGTTTGGAAACACCATATATTTT	CASSQDRFGNTIYF
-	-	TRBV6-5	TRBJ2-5	TGTGCCAGCAGTTACGACCGAGGGGCTCAAGAGACCCAGTACTTC	CASSYDRGAQETQYF
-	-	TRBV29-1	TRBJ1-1	TGCAGCGTTGGTTATTTGTGGACACCGGAACGGACTGAAGCTTTCTTT	CSVGYLWTPERTEAFF
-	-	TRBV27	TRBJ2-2	TGTGCCAGCAGTTTAAGGGTAACGGACACCGGGGAGCTGTTTTTT	CASSLRVTDTGELFF
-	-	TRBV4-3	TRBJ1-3	TGCGCCAGCCAAGGGGATGATGGAAACACCATATATTTT	CASQGDDGNTIYF
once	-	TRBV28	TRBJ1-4	TGTGCCAGCAGTCCTCTCAGGTCCCAGAGCTCCACTAATGAAAAACTGTTTTTT	CASSPLRSQSSTNEKLFF
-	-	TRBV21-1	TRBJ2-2	TGTGCCAGCAGCAAAAACTGGACAGGGGACACCGGGGAGCTGTTTTTT	CASSKNWTGDTGELFF
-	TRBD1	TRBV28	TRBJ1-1	TGTGCCAGCGCCGCGGGACAGGGCTTTACTGAAGCTTTCTTT	CASAAGQGFTEAFF
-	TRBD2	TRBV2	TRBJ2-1	TGTGCCAGCAGGGGACTAGTGGCCTACAATGAGCAGTTCTTC	CASRGLVAYNEQFF
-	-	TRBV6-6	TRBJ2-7	TGTGCCAGCAGTTATGAGGGAGTTAGCTCCTACGAGCAGTACTTC	CASSYEGVSSYEQYF
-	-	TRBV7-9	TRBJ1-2	TGTGCCAGCAGCCCGCCCGGGACCAGAGGGTTGGTCTATGGCTACACCTTC	CASSPPGTRGLVYGYTF
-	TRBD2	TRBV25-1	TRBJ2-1	TGTGCCAGCAGTTCAATAATCGGCGGGGGAGAATACAATGAGCAGTTCTTC	CASSSIIGGGEYNEQFF
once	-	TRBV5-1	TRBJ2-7	TGCGCCAGCAGCTTGGTGGGCAGTTTCGAGCAGTACTTC	CASSLVGSFEQYF
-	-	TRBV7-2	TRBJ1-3	TGTGCCAGCAGCTTTGTGGGGTTGGGCACCATATATTTT	CASSFVGLGTIYF
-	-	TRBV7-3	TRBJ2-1	TGTGCCAGCAGCTTCGGGGTAGTGTCCTACAATGAGCAGTTCTTC	CASSFGVVSYNEQFF
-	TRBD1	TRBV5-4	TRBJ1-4	TGTGCCAGCAGCTTTCGACAGGGCGCTAATGAAAAACTGTTTTTT	CASSFRQGANEKLFF
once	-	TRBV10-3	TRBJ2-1	TGTGCCATCAGTGGAAGGCAGAGCTCCTACAATGAGCAGTTCTTC	CAISGRQSSYNEQFF
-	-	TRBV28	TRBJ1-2	TGTGCCAGCAGCTCCCTCACCCCCCCTCACGGCGTGTATGGCTACACCTTC	CASSSLTPPHGVYGYTF
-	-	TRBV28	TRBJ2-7	TGTGCCAGCAGTTTATCAGGGGGGCTAGGCTACGAGCAGTACTTC	CASSLSGGLGYEQYF
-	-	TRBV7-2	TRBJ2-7	TGTGCCAGCAGCTTAGAATTTAGTTACGAGCAGTACTTC	CASSLEFSYEQYF
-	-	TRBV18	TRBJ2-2	TGTGCCAGCTCACCACCGGAGGGGGCCCGCCTCACCGGGGAGCTGTTTTTT	CASSPPEGARLTGELFF
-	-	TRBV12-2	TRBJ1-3	TGTGCAAGTCGCTTAGCCAGACCCCACGTCTCTGGAAACACCATATATTTT	CASRLARPHVSGNTIYF
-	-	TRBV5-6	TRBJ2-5	TGTGCCAGCAGCGGATTACGGGACATGGTCTTGTACCAAGAGACCCAGTACTTC	CASSGLRDMVLYQETQYF
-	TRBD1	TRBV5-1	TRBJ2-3	TGCGCCAGCAGCTTTACAGGGGGCGCGATTGGAGATACGCAGTATTTT	CASSFTGGAIGDTQYF
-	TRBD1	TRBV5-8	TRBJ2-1	TGTGCCAGCAGCTTCCCAGGGACAGGGTTCATCGGGCAGTTCTTC	CASSFPGTGFIGQFF
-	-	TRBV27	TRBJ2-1	TGTGCCAGCAGTTTCAGGACGGGGAACGAGTTCTTC	CASSFRTGNEFF
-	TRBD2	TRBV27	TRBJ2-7	TGTGCCAGCAAGCCTAGCGGGAGAAATTACGAGCAGTACTTC	CASKPSGRNYEQYF
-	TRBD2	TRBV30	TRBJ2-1	TGTGCCTATCAACTAGCGATGGAGCAGTTCTTC	CAYQLAMEQFF
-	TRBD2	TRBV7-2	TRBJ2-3	TGTGCCAGCAGCTTGGGCAGCGGGGGTACAGATACGCAGTATTTT	CASSLGSGGTDTQYF
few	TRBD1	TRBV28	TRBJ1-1	TGTGCCAGCACGTTGGGGACAGGGTCGGCTGAAGCTTTCTTT	CASTLGTGSAEAFF
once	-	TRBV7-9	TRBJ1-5	TGTGCCAGCAGCAGGCCGGGGGTGGACACCGGGGGCAATCAGCCCCAGCATTTT	CASSRPGVDTGGNQPQHF